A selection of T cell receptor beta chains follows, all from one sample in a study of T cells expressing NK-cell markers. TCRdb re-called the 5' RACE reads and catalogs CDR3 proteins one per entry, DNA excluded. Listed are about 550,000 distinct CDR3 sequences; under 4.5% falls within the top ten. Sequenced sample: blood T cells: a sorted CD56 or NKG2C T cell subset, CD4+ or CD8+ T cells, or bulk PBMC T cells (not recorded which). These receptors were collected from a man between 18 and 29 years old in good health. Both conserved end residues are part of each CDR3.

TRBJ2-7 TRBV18 CASSPPLRNSYEQYF
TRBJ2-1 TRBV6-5 CASSYSGQGARNEQFF
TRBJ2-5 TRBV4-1 CASSPWGDDRDSQETQYF
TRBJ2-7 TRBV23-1 CASSHRGTLADPISYEQYF
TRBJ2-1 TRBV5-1 CASSLKTEQFF
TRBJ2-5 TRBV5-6 CASRFTGQQETQYF
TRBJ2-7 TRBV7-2 CASSLARPSGGAYEQYF
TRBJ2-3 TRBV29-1 CSVAREPDTQYF
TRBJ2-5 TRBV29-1 CSVVRGLAETQYF
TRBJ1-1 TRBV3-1 CASSLRVGRGDTEAFF
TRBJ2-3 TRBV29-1 CSVGVAGRDTQYF
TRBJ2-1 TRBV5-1 CASSSRNSPGTSGSSYNEQFF
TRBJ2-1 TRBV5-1 CASSSGLADYNEQFF
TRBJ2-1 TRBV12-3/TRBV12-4 CASSLGTWRQFF
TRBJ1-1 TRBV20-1 CSARPGQPKLMNTEAFF
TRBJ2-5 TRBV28 CASSGTVRETQYF
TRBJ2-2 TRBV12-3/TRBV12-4 CASGDAGLNTGELFF
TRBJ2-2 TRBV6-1 CASMEGGTGGELFF
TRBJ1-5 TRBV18 CASSPPLGQGSLGSNQPQHF
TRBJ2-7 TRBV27 CASSISFPGQGYYEQYF